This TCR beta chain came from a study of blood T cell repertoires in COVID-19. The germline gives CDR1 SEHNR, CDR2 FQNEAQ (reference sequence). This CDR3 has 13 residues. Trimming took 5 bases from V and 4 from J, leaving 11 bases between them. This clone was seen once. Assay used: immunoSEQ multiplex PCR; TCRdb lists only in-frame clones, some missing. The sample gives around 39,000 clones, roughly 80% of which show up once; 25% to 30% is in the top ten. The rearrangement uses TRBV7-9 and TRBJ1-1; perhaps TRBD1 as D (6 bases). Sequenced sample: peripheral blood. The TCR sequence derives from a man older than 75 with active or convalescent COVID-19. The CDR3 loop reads CASSRQVSTEAFF. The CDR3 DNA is TGTGCCAGCAGCAGACAGGTCAGCACTGAAGCTTTCTTT.